The clone carrying this T cell receptor beta chain was detected ten times or more. No antigen is known for it. The sample belongs to a study of human T cells and chemical hapten exposure. Regarding the study as a whole: No shift was seen in TCRs above 1 in 1000 frequency with DPC sensitization.

RNA extraction used unfractionated whole blood as the source of total RNA. What the library attached to individual cDNA molecules were unique molecular identifiers. One entry per CDR3 protein results from TCRdb running MiXCR on the 5' RACE reads. The sample holds around 140,000 distinct CDR3 sequences, 4.1% seen once. This CDR3 region has 15 residues. V was pared by 1 base and J by 0 bases, with 9 bases between. Per the germline V gene, CDR1 is SGHAT and CDR2 is FQNNGV. The chain couples TRBV11-2 to TRBJ1-1; D is uncertain. The receptor's source is a female donor in good health. The CDR3 protein is CASSLAIEMNTEAFF. CDR3 nucleotide sequence: TGTGCCAGCAGCTTAGCAATCGAAATGAACACTGAAGCTTTCTTT.